The 15 T cell receptor beta chains below were found in one sample sequenced in a study of shared clonotypes between healthy human individuals. The repertoire was sequenced with immunoSEQ multiplex PCR; TCRdb's copy has only in-frame clones and lacks some. The top ten clones hold approximately 24% of a sample with 650,000 to 800,000 clones, around 90% of them seen once. The naive CD8 subset, CD45RO-negative cells positively selected for CCR7, excluded terminally differentiated effector memory CD45RA+ cells. Sequencing input: naive CD8+ T cells sorted from blood. These receptors were taken from a young man in good health.

The chain recombines TRBV7-6 with TRBJ2-1, with 11 positions matching TRBD2. CDR1 is SGHVS and CDR2 is FNYEAQ in the germline V gene. Unmatched junction bases numbered 12, after V lost 3 bases and J lost 8 bases. This CDR3 region has 17 residues. The CDR3 nucleotides read TGTGCCAGCAGCTTCGACATAGCGGGAGGGCCCGGCGATGAGCAGTTCTTC. It translates to CASSFDIAGGPGDEQFF.

This chain joins TRBV11-2 and TRBJ2-3; 12 bases agree with TRBD2. The CDR3 loop spans 15 amino acids. V lost 5 bases, J lost 6 bases, and 6 bases stayed unmatched. Germline loops: CDR1 SGHAT, CDR2 FQNNGV. CDR3 DNA: TGTGCCAGCAGCATGTGGACTAGCGGGGAGGATACGCAGTATTTT. It specifies CASSMWTSGEDTQYF.

V and J are TRBV25-1 and TRBJ2-7; D possibly uses TRBD1 or TRBD2 (5 bases each). Looked up from germline, CDR1 is MGHDK and CDR2 is SYGVNS. The V and J ends lost 6 bases and 0 bases respectively, with 9 bases between them. This CDR3 region has 13 residues. DNA of the CDR3: TGTGCCAGCAGGGGGGTCTCCTCCTACGAGCAGTACTTC. Translated: CASRGVSSYEQYF.

The V gene is TRBV5-1, the J gene TRBJ2-6; D not resolved. The V and J ends lost 0 bases and 0 bases respectively, with 10 bases between them. The CDR3 length is 17 residues. Germline V lookup: CDR1 SGHRS, CDR2 YFSETQ. The CDR3 region is CASSLDTVDSGANVLTF. CDR3 bases: TGCGCCAGCAGCTTGGATACAGTCGACTCTGGGGCCAACGTCCTGACTTTC. The variable domain in full, with the rest retrieved from reference TRBV5-1 and TRBJ2-6, is KAGVTQTPRYLIKTRGQQVTLSCSPISGHRSVSWYQQTPGQGLQFLFEYFSETQRNKGNFPGRFSGRQFSNSRSEMNVSTLELGDSALYLCASSLDTVDSGANVLTFGAGSRLTVL.

This rearrangement joins TRBV5-1 to TRBJ2-3, with D perhaps being TRBD1 or TRBD2 (6 bases each). Germline values: CDR1 SGHRS, CDR2 YFSETQ. V was trimmed by 3 bases and J by 2 bases, leaving 16 bases between them. The CDR3 runs to 16 residues. Here the CDR3 reads CASSSGLGGDTDTQYF. As DNA, the CDR3 is TGCGCCAGCAGCTCTGGATTGGGGGGCGACACAGATACGCAGTATTTT.

This clone came up a few times. The J gene is TRBJ1-1, the V gene TRBV28; D ambiguous. The CDR3 is 11 amino acids. The germline CDR1 and CDR2 sequences are MDHEN and SYDVKM. Trimming took off 4 bases at V and 7 bases at J, with 7 bases between the two ends. CDR3 loop: CASSSQYEAFF. The DNA of the CDR3 is TGTGCCAGCAGTTCGCAGTATGAAGCTTTCTTT. Looking up the rest from reference TRBV28 and TRBJ1-1 gives the full variable domain: DVKVTQSSRYLVKRTGEKVFLECVQDMDHENMFWYRQDPGLGLRLIYFSYDVKMKEKGDIPEGYSVSREKKERFSLILESASTNQTSMYLCASSSQYEAFFGQGTRLTVV.

The chain carries TRBV6-1 and TRBJ2-1, with 9 bases identical to TRBD2. Trimming at V came to 3 bases and at J to 7 bases, leaving 13 bases not matched to a gene. This CDR3 spans 17 amino acids. CDR1 is MNHNS and CDR2 is SASEGT in the germline V gene. The CDR3 nucleotides read TGTGCCAGCAGTGATATATTGGCTAGCGGGATAGAAAATGAGCAGTTCTTC. Translation gives CASSDILASGIENEQFF.

This rearrangement joins TRBV27 to TRBJ2-5; D is unclear. Germline loops: CDR1 MNHEY, CDR2 SMNVEV (reference sequence). CDR3 size: 14 residues. Trimming pared 4 bases from V and 0 bases from J, leaving 9 bases between. CDR3 sequence: CASSSTPYQETQYF. CDR3 DNA sequence: TGTGCCAGCAGTTCTACCCCGTACCAAGAGACCCAGTACTTC.

The V gene is TRBV19, the J gene TRBJ1-1, with D hard to call. The CDR3 consists of 15 residues. Trimming left V 3 bases short and J 0 bases short, with 11 bases between. Germline V lookup: CDR1 LNHDA, CDR2 SQIVND (reference sequence). The CDR3 DNA sequence: TGTGCCAGTAGTATCGGGGTAGCTATGAACACTGAAGCTTTCTTT. Amino acids: CASSIGVAMNTEAFF.

The chain employs TRBV6-6 and TRBJ2-1; D remains unclear. V was pared by 0 bases and J by 6 bases, with 6 bases between. Germline loops: CDR1 MNHNY, CDR2 SVGAGI (reference sequence). The CDR3 is 13 amino acids. This CDR3 reads CASSYSMGNEQFF. For the CDR3, the DNA is TGTGCCAGCAGTTACTCGATGGGCAATGAGCAGTTCTTC.

The chain recombines TRBV7-3 with TRBJ2-2, with TRBD1 matching over 9 bases. The CDR3 contains 15 residues. Trimming cost V 3 bases and J 3 bases; bases outside gene matches: 2. Germline V gives CDR1 SGHTA, CDR2 FQGTGA. The CDR3 DNA reads TGTGCCAGCAGCTTGGGACAGGGAGACACCGGGGAGCTGTTTTTT. Amino acid sequence: CASSLGQGDTGELFF.

J is TRBJ2-1 and V is TRBV27; D is unresolved. The CDR3 is 13 residues long. The germline V gene has CDR1 MNHEY and CDR2 SMNVEV (reference sequence). With 6 bases removed from V and 0 bases from J, the gap between germline ends came to 6 bases. Here the CDR3 reads CASSTSSYNEQFF. DNA for the CDR3: TGTGCCAGCAGCACGAGCTCCTACAATGAGCAGTTCTTC.

On this clone itself: Other DNA sequences of this sample code for an identical CDR3. V is TRBV18 and J is TRBJ2-5; perhaps TRBD2 as D (6 bases). Per the germline V gene, CDR1 is KGHSH and CDR2 is LQKENI. The V gene lost 3 bases and the J gene lost 0 bases, with 11 bases spanning the gap. The CDR3 consists of 15 residues. CDR3 amino acids: CASSPPLADQETQYF. In nucleotides, the CDR3 is TGTGCCAGCTCACCCCCTTTAGCGGACCAAGAGACCCAGTACTTC.

The V and J genes are TRBV4-1 and TRBJ2-5; possibly TRBD1 or TRBD2 for D (5 bases each). There are 14 residues in the CDR3. The ends were cut back, 2 bases at V and 4 bases at J, with 11 bases in the middle. Germline V CDR1 and CDR2: MGHRA, YSYEKL. The CDR3 reads CASSQMGVSETQYF. The CDR3 DNA reads TGCGCCAGCAGCCAAATGGGGGTTTCAGAGACCCAGTACTTC.

DNA of the CDR3: TGTGCCAGCAGTTCAAGGACAGGGTTCAGCAATCAGCCCCAGCATTTT. The encoded protein is CASSSRTGFSNQPQHF. The V and J genes are TRBV27 and TRBJ1-5; 8 bases align to TRBD1. Unmatched junction bases numbered 6, after V lost 4 bases and J lost 1 base. Germline V lookup: CDR1 MNHEY, CDR2 SMNVEV (reference sequence). The CDR3 covers 16 residues.